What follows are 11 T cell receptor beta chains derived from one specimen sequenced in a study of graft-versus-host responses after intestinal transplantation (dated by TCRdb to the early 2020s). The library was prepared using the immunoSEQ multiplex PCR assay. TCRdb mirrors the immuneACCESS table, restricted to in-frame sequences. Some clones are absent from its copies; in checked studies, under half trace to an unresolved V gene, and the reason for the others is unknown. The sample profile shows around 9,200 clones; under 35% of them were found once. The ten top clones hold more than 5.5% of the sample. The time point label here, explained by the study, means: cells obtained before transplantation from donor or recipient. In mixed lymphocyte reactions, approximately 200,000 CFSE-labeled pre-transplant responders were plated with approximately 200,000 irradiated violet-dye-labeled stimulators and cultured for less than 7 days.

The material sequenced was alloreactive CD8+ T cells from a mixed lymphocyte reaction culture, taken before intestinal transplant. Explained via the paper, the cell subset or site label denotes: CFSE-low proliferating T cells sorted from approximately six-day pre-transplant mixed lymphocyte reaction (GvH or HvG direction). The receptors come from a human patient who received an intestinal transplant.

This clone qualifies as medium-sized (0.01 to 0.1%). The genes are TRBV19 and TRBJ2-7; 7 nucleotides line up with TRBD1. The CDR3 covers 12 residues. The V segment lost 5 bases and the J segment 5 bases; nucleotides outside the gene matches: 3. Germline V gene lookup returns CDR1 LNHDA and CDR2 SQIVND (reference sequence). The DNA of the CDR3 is TGTGCCAGTAGTCCACAGGGGAACGAGCAGTACTTC. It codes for CASSPQGNEQYF.

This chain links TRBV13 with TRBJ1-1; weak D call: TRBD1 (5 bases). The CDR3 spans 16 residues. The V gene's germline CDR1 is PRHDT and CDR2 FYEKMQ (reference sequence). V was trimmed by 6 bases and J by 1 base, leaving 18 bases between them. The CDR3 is CASSPEMEGKNTEAFF. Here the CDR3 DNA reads TGTGCCAGCAGTCCCGAGATGGAGGGGAAGAACACTGAAGCTTTCTTT.

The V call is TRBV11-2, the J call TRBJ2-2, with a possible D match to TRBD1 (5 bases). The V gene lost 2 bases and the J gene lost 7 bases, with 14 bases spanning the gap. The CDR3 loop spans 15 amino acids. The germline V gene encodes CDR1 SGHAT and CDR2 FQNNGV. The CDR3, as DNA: TGTGCCAGCAGCTTACGGGCAGGGTGGGGCGGGGAGCTGTTTTTT. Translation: CASSLRAGWGGELFF.

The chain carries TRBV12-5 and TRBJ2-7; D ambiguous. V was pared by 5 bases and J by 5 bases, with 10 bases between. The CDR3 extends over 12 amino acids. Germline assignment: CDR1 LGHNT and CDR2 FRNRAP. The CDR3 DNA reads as TGTGCTAGTGGTCCCTTTCCCCACGAGCAGTACTTC. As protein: CASGPFPHEQYF. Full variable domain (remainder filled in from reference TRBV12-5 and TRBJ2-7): DARVTQTPRHKVTEMGQEVTMRCQPILGHNTVFWYRQTMMQGLELLAYFRNRAPLDDSGMPKDRFSAEMPDATLATLKIQPSEPRDSAVYFCASGPFPHEQYFGPGTRLTVT.

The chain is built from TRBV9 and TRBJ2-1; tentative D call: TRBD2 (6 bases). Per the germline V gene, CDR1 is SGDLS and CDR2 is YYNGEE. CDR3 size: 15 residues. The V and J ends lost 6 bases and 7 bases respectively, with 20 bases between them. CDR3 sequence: CASTVGGGPGNEQFF. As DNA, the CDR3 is TGTGCCAGCACCGTGGGGGGAGGCCCCGGTAATGAGCAGTTCTTC.

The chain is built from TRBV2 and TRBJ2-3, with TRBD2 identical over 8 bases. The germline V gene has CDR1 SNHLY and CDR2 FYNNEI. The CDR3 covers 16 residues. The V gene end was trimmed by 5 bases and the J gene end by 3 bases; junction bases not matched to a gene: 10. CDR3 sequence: CASSPFRLAITDTQYF. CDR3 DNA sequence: TGTGCCAGCAGTCCCTTTAGACTAGCGATTACAGATACGCAGTATTTT.

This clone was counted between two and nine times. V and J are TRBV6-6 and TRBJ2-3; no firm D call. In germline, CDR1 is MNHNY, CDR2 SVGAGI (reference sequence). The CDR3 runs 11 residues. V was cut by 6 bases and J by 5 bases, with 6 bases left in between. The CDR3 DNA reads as TGTGCCAGCAGCCCCATAGATACGCAGTATTTT. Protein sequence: CASSPIDTQYF.

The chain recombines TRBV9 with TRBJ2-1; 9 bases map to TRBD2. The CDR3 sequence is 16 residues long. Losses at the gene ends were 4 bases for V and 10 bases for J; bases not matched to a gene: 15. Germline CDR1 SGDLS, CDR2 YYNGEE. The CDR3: CASSPRLAGVPREQFF. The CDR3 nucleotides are TGTGCCAGCAGCCCCCGGTTAGCGGGGGTACCGAGGGAGCAGTTCTTC.

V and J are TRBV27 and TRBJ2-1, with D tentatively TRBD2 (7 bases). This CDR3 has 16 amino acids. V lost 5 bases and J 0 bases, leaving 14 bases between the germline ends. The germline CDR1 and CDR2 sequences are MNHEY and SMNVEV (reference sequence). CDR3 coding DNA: TGTGCCAGCAGTGTCTTTGGGGGGGCCTCCTACAATGAGCAGTTCTTC. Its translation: CASSVFGGASYNEQFF.

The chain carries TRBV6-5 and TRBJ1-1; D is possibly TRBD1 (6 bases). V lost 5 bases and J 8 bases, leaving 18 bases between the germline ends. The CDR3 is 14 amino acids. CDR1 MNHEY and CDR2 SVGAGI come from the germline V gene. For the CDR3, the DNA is TGTGCCAGCAGTGACCCAAACAGGGTTGGGGAAGCTTTCTTT. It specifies CASSDPNRVGEAFF.

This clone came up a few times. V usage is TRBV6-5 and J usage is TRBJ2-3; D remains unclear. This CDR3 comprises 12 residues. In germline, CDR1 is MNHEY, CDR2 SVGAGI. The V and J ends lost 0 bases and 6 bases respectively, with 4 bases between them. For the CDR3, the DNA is TGTGCCAGCAGTTACTCGGGCGATACGCAGTATTTT. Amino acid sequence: CASSYSGDTQYF.